These 5 T cell receptor beta chains originate from one sample sequenced in a study of a mutant IDH1 vaccine in newly diagnosed glioma. Their target antigens are unknown. Time point meaning: week 11, during vaccination. Alongside topical imiquimod, each dose of vaccine comprised 300 ug of mutant IDH1 20-mer peptide. Clones were sequenced by immunoSEQ multiplex PCR, and TCRdb holds only the in-frame ones, with some missing. The profile shows some 52,000 clones, roughly 90% of them singletons. The sample was PBMCs, taken from a glioma patient whose treatment included an IDH1 peptide vaccine. Receptors were obtained from a man over 45 with glioma.

V is TRBV6-5 and J is TRBJ1-2; TRBD1 agrees at 11 bases. V lost 6 bases and J lost 3; bases outside the gene matches: 6. This CDR3 has 15 amino acids. Germline V gives CDR1 MNHEY, CDR2 SVGAGI. The CDR3 DNA reads TGTGCCAGCAGCGGACAGGGGGCGGGGGACTATGGCTACACCTTC. Encoded protein: CASSGQGAGDYGYTF.

The chain is built from TRBV18 and TRBJ1-4; 7 nucleotides align to TRBD1. Germline CDR1 KGHSH, CDR2 LQKENI. Trimming cost V 5 bases and J 2 bases; bases outside gene matches: 2. This CDR3 is built from 14 residues. The CDR3 is CASSSGQTNEKLFF. For the CDR3, the DNA is TGTGCCAGCTCATCGGGACAGACTAATGAAAAACTGTTTTTT.

The chain employs TRBV5-5 and TRBJ2-7; 8 nucleotides line up with TRBD1. Trimming cost V 4 bases and J 0 bases; bases outside gene matches: 6. There are 15 residues in the CDR3. Germline V gene lookup returns CDR1 SGHKS and CDR2 YYEKEE (reference sequence). CDR3 sequence reads: CASSQDRVSSYEQYF. CDR3 coding DNA: TGTGCCAGCAGCCAGGACAGGGTTAGCTCCTACGAGCAGTACTTC.

The gene calls are TRBV18 and TRBJ1-5; 8 bases fit TRBD1. There are 15 residues in the CDR3. CDR1 and CDR2 from the germline V gene are KGHSH and LQKENI. V was clipped by 5 bases and J by 2 bases; unmatched bases: 5. The DNA for the CDR3 is TGTGCCAGCTCAATCGCGGACAGGGGCAATCAGCCCCAGCATTTT. Translated: CASSIADRGNQPQHF.

The chain employs TRBV19 and TRBJ1-4, with 7 bases aligning to TRBD1. In germline, CDR1 is LNHDA, CDR2 SQIVND (reference sequence). After removal of 5 bases from V and 10 bases from J, the junction contained 16 bases not matched to a gene. The CDR3 consists of 16 residues. The DNA of the CDR3 is TGTGCCAGTAGTCCCCCCCCGGGACAGTCCTTGGGAAAACTGTTTTTT. Its protein product is CASSPPPGQSLGKLFF.